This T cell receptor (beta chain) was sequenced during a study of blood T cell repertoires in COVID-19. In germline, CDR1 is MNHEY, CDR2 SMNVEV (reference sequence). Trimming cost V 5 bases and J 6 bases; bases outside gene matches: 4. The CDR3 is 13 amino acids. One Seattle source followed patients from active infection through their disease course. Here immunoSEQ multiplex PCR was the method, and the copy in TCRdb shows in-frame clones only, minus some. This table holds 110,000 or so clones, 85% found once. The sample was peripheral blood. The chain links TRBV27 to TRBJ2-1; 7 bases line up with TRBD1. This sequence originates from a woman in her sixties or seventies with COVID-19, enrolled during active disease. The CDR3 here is CASSLGTANEQFF. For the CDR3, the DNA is TGTGCCAGCAGTCTCGGGACAGCCAATGAGCAGTTCTTC.